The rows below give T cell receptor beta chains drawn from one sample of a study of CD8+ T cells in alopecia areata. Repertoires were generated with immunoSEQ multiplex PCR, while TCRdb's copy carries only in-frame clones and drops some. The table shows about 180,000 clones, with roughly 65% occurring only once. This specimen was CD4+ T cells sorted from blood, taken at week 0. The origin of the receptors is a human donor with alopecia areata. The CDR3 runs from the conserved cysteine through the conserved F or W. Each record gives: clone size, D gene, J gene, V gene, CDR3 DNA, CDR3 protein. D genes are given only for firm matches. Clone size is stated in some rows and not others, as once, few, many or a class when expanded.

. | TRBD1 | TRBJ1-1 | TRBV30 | TGTGCCTGGACAGGGGGCCTTGACACTGAAGCTTTCTTT | CAWTGGLDTEAFF
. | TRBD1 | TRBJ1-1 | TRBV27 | TGTGCCAGCAGTTTTCGGACAGGGGCCACTGAAGCTTTCTTT | CASSFRTGATEAFF
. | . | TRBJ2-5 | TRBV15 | TGTGCCACCAGCAGAAGCCAAGAGACCCAGTACTTC | CATSRSQETQYF
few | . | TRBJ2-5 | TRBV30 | TGTGCCGTGGCGGGGGCTCGAGAGACCCAGTACTTC | CAVAGARETQYF
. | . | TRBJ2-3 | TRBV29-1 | TGCAGCGTTGAGGGGGAGAGCACAGATACGCAGTATTTT | CSVEGESTDTQYF
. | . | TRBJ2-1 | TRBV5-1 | TGCGCCAGCAGCTTGGCAGCTAACAATGAGCAGTTCTTC | CASSLAANNEQFF
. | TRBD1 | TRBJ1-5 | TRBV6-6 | TGTGCCAGCAGTTACCATTCGCGGACAGGGGATCAGCCCCAGCATTTT | CASSYHSRTGDQPQHF
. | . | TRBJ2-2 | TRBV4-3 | TGCGCCAGCAGCCAACTTCGCGGGGCGGTCGGGGAGCTGTTTTTT | CASSQLRGAVGELFF
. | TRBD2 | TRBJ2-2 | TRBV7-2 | TGTGCCAGCAGCTCTAGCGGGGGGAACACCGGGGAGCTGTTTTTT | CASSSSGGNTGELFF
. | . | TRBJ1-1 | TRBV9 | TGTGCCAGCAGCGCCCTGGGCCAACGGGGCACTGAAGCTTTCTTT | CASSALGQRGTEAFF
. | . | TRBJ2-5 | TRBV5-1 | TGCGCCAGCAGCTTGGATTTGCGGGGCCAAGAGACCCAGTACTTC | CASSLDLRGQETQYF
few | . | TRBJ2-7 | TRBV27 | TGTGCCAGCAGTTCTAACAGCTACGAGCAGTACTTC | CASSSNSYEQYF
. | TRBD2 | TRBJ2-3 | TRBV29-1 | TGCAGCGTTGCCCGGTCCTTTAGCGGGGGGCTCCTCACAGATACGCAGTATTTT | CSVARSFSGGLLTDTQYF
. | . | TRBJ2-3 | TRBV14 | TGTGCCAGCAGCCAAGGTTTGGTGAGCACAGATACGCAGTATTTT | CASSQGLVSTDTQYF
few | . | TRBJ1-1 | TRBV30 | TGTGCCTGGAGCGACGTCACTGAAGCTTTCTTT | CAWSDVTEAFF
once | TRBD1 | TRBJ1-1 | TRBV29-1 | TGCAGCGGTACGAAGGGGGCCCACACTGAAGCTTTCTTT | CSGTKGAHTEAFF
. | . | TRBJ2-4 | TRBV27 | TGTGCCAGCAGTCAGGGCAGGGCGGCCAAAAACATTCAGTACTTC | CASSQGRAAKNIQYF
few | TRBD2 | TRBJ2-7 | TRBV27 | TGTGCCAGCAGTTCCCAGGGACTAGCGGCCTACGAGCAGTACTTC | CASSSQGLAAYEQYF
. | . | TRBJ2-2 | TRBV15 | TGTGCCACCAGCAGTCCCGACGGGGCCGGGGAGCTGTTTTTT | CATSSPDGAGELFF
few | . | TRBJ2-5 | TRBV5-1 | TGCGCCAGCAGCTTGGGCGGCAGAATGTCCCAAGAGACCCAGTACTTC | CASSLGGRMSQETQYF
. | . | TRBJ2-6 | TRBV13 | TGTGCCAGCAGCTTAGGGACAGCTGGGGCCAACGTCCTGACTTTC | CASSLGTAGANVLTF
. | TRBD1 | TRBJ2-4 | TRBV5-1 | TGCGCCAGCAGCCCACAGGGGGCCCCCAAGTACTTC | CASSPQGAPKYF
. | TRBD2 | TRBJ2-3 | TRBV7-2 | TGTGCCAGCAGGCCCGCCGGGGGGAGCACAGATACGCAGTATTTT | CASRPAGGSTDTQYF
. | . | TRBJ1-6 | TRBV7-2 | TGCGCCAGCAGCCAAGTTACGGGGGGCGCGAATAATTCACCCCTCCACTTT | CASSQVTGGANNSPLHF
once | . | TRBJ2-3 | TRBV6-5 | TGTGCCACGGCATCGAGCGGGCTTACAGATACGCAGTATTTT | CATASSGLTDTQYF
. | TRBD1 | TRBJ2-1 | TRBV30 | TGTGCCTGGAGTACAGGGGGCTCCTACAATGAGCAGTTCTTC | CAWSTGGSYNEQFF
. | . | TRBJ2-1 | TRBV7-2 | TGTGCCAGCAGCAACTACAATGAGCAGTTCTTC | CASSNYNEQFF
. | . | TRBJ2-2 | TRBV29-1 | TGCAGCGTTAGTGAGATGAACACCGGGGAGCTGTTTTTT | CSVSEMNTGELFF
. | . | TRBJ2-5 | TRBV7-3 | TGTGCCAGCAGCAATAAAACAGGGCCGTACCAAGAGACCCAGTACTTC | CASSNKTGPYQETQYF